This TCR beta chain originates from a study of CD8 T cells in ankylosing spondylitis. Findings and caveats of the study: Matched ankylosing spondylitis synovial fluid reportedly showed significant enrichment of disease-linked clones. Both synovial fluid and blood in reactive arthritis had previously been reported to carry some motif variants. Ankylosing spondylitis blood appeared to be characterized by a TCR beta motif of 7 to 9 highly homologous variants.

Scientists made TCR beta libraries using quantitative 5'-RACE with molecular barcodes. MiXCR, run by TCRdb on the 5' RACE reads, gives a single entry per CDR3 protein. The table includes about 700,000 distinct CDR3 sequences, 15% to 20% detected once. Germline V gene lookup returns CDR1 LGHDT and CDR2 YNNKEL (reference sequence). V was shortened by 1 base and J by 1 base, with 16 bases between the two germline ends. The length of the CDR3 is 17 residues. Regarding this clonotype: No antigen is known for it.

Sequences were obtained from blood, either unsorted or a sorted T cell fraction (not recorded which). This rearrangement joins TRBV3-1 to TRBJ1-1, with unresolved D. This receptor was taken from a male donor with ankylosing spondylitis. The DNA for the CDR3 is TGTGCCAGCAGCCAAGTGAACCGCTTTTCGCCGAACACTGAAGCTTTCTTT. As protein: CASSQVNRFSPNTEAFF.